This is a list of T cell receptor beta chains from one sample in a study of blood T cell repertoires in COVID-19. The repertoire was sequenced with immunoSEQ multiplex PCR; TCRdb's copy has only in-frame clones and lacks some. The sample has approximately 270,000 clones; nearly 90% are singletons. Sequenced sample: peripheral blood. The receptors stem from a man aged 18 to 35 with active or convalescent COVID-19. The CDR3 runs from the conserved cysteine through the conserved F or W. The D gene is left open where the match is weak. Clone size is shown for a subset of rows, as once, few, many or a class of expanded clone.

D	size	V	J	DNA	CDR3
TRBD1	.	TRBV6-5	TRBJ1-2	TGTGCCAGCAGGGGGACAGTTGGCTACACCTTC	CASRGTVGYTF
.	.	TRBV7-2	TRBJ2-7	TGTGCCAGCAGCTTAGCACAGGGCTACGAGCAGTACTTC	CASSLAQGYEQYF
.	.	TRBV7-6	TRBJ2-1	TGTGCCAGCAGCCACAACATCGGAGTACACAATGAGCAGTTCTTC	CASSHNIGVHNEQFF
TRBD1	once	TRBV3-1/TRBV3-2	TRBJ2-1	TGTGCCAGCAGCCAAGGGACAGGGATTGAGCAGTTCTTC	CASSQGTGIEQFF
TRBD1	.	TRBV6-5	TRBJ2-7	TGTGCCAGCACCCGAACACAGGGGGGTCTGGAGCAGTACTTC	CASTRTQGGLEQYF
.	.	TRBV7-6	TRBJ1-5	TGTGCCAGCAGCTTAGAGGCCAGAGGACAGCATAGCAATCAGCCCCAGCATTTT	CASSLEARGQHSNQPQHF
TRBD1	.	TRBV6-2/TRBV6-3	TRBJ1-2	TGTGCCAGCAGCCGGGACAGTGTACTATATGGCTACACCTTC	CASSRDSVLYGYTF
.	.	TRBV20-1	TRBJ2-3	TGCAGTGCTAGTATCCCAGGGGCTGAGGCAGATACGCAGTATTTT	CSASIPGAEADTQYF
TRBD1	.	TRBV7-2	TRBJ1-5	TGTGCCAGCAGCCCCCGAGGGACAGCTTATAGCAATCAGCCCCAGCATTTT	CASSPRGTAYSNQPQHF
.	.	TRBV7-6	TRBJ1-5	TGTGCCAGCAGCTTAGGGGACATGAGTAATCAGCCCCAGCATTTT	CASSLGDMSNQPQHF
TRBD1	.	TRBV7-9	TRBJ1-1	TGTGCCAGCAGCCCAGGACAGGGAAACACTGAAGCTTTCTTT	CASSPGQGNTEAFF
TRBD2	.	TRBV9	TRBJ2-7	TGTGCCAGCAGCCGGGGGGACGGGAGCACCTACGAGCAGTACTTC	CASSRGDGSTYEQYF
TRBD1	.	TRBV7-2	TRBJ1-1	TGTGCCAGCAGCTCCGGGACAGCGACTGAAGCTTTCTTT	CASSSGTATEAFF
.	.	TRBV7-8	TRBJ1-1	TGTGCCAGCAGCTCTTACACGAACACTGAAGCTTTCTTT	CASSSYTNTEAFF
TRBD1	.	TRBV7-2	TRBJ1-1	TGTGCCAGCAGCCCCGACAGGGGGCTGGCTGAAGCTTTCTTT	CASSPDRGLAEAFF
.	.	TRBV4-2	TRBJ2-1	TGTGCCAGCAGCCCCGCGGGGGCGCGGGGCAATGAGCAGTTCTTC	CASSPAGARGNEQFF
TRBD2	.	TRBV28	TRBJ2-1	TGTGCCAGCAGTTACGGGACTAGCGGGAGGAATGAGCAGTTCTTC	CASSYGTSGRNEQFF
.	.	TRBV6-5	TRBJ1-5	TGTGCCAGCAGTTACTCGGCAGAAAATAGCAATCAGCCCCAGCATTTT	CASSYSAENSNQPQHF
TRBD2	.	TRBV24-1	TRBJ2-1	TGTGCCACCAGTGACGGTAGGCGGGGGGGGTATGAGCAGTTCTTC	CATSDGRRGGYEQFF
.	.	TRBV29-1	TRBJ1-2	TGCAGCGTTCTGGAGTCGGGCTACACCTTC	CSVLESGYTF
.	.	TRBV19	TRBJ2-2	TGTGCCAGTAGTAACCCCGGGGGATCCGGGGAGCTGTTTTTT	CASSNPGGSGELFF
TRBD2	.	TRBV2	TRBJ2-1	TGTGCCAGCAAGAGCGGGGTTTACAATGAGCAGTTCTTC	CASKSGVYNEQFF
.	.	TRBV20-1	TRBJ2-5	TGCAGTGCTAGTTTAGCTAGCGCCATCCAAGAGACCCAGTACTTC	CSASLASAIQETQYF
.	.	TRBV13	TRBJ1-1	TGTGCCAGCAGCAGAGGGCGGAGCACTGAAGCTTTCTTT	CASSRGRSTEAFF
TRBD2	.	TRBV7-6	TRBJ2-7	TGTGCCAGCAGCGAGAGCGGGATGGGAGAGCAGTACTTC	CASSESGMGEQYF
.	.	TRBV7-9	TRBJ1-4	TGTGCCAGCAGCTTAGATGTCAGGGGTTACACTAATGAAAAACTGTTTTTT	CASSLDVRGYTNEKLFF
TRBD1	.	TRBV15	TRBJ2-7	TGTGCCACCAGCAGAGATCTATTGGGACAGGGGTACTTC	CATSRDLLGQGYF
TRBD1	once	TRBV15	TRBJ1-3	TGTGCCACCAGCCGAGCCGGGACAGGGTCTCCTCTTGGAAACACCATATATTTT	CATSRAGTGSPLGNTIYF
TRBD1	few	TRBV7-2	TRBJ1-2	TGTGCCAGCAGCTTAGGGGGACAGGGGGCGCGAGGCTACACCTTC	CASSLGGQGARGYTF
.	.	TRBV19	TRBJ2-1	TGTGCCAGTAGCACTAGGCTCCAATACAATGAGCAGTTCTTC	CASSTRLQYNEQFF
.	few	TRBV5-6	TRBJ2-2	TGTGCCAGCAGCTTGGGACTAGGGGACACCGGGGAGCTGTTTTTT	CASSLGLGDTGELFF
.	.	TRBV27	TRBJ1-2	TGTGCCAGCAGTCCCCCCGGCGGTGGCTACACCTTC	CASSPPGGGYTF
TRBD1	.	TRBV25-1	TRBJ1-2	TGTGCCAGCAGTGTTGACAGGGGATTAAACTATGGCTACACCTTC	CASSVDRGLNYGYTF
TRBD1	.	TRBV28	TRBJ2-7	TGTGCCAGCAGTCGCCCGGGACAGGGGGCGCGAGAGCAGTACTTC	CASSRPGQGAREQYF
TRBD1	.	TRBV7-2	TRBJ2-4	TGTGCCAGCAGCCCGACAGGGTCTGGGCACATTCAGTACTTC	CASSPTGSGHIQYF